These T cell receptor beta chains were read from a single sample in a study of OX40 agonist ivuxolimab in advanced cancers. Here immunoSEQ multiplex PCR was the method, and the copy in TCRdb shows in-frame clones only, minus some. The sample lists tens of thousands of clones; nearly 85% were seen once. Specimen: CD4+ or CD8+ T cells sorted from blood, collected in a trial of the OX40 agonist ivuxolimab. Receptors originate from an adult with an advanced solid tumor such as melanoma, head and neck, liver or kidney cancer. The conserved cysteine and the conserved F or W are not part of the CDR3 here. Fields, in order: V gene, CDR3 protein.

TRBV5-5 ASSLGAEKRELGNEQF
TRBV5-1 ASSLWGVTTEAF
TRBV7-2 ASSPFSGTGDETQY
TRBV7-8 ASSPAYMSGELF
TRBV28 ASSRPGLALQETQY
TRBV29-1 SAKRGTQETQY
TRBV7-2 ASSLGGSSNTGELF
TRBV7-9 ASSLPDRPYEQY
TRBV11-3 ASSLMTASGNTIY
TRBV20-1 SAREREQY
TRBV28 ASSDRLGTQY
TRBV6-1 ASSESTGSNGYT
TRBV29-1 SANQGGQINEKLF
TRBV30 AWSVWSDEQY
TRBV5-4 ASSLDLAITSYEQY
TRBV6-6 ASSSQGGTDTQY
TRBV10-3 AISGTGANTEAF
TRBV7-3 ASSLTARGASSGANVLT
TRBV7-9 ASSRGRAAYNEQF
TRBV30 AWIKGGRGTEAF
TRBV30 AWDRGNYNEQF
TRBV11-1 ASSLPGLAGFYEQY
TRBV7-9 ASSQPTSGSYEQY
TRBV7-9 ASTWGGRTEAF
TRBV9 ASSVETWDEQF
TRBV19 ASTAGRNNEKLF
TRBV10-3 AIMSGRTGGRYEQY
TRBV5-1 ASSSFASTEAF
TRBV10-3 AIRTGGNTEAF
TRBV6-5 ASRRAQGSGNTIY
TRBV7-3 ASRLGGLYNEQF
TRBV5-1 ASSKWTGGGVMNTEAF
TRBV30 AWSPKGGTYEQY
TRBV4-1 ASRESTGGSRTDTQY
TRBV10-2 ASSDGGGMDTQY
TRBV6-5 ASRHLYYT
TRBV18 ASSLSTGVNTEAF
TRBV7-8 ASSRRASGRTDTQY
TRBV11-3 ASSLSPGPVYEQY
TRBV4-3 ASSQDYFDLAGVTDTQY
TRBV4-2 ASGRTGAHNEQF
TRBV11-2 ASSFSGGYNEQF
TRBV5-1 ASSFWTGGDYT
TRBV5-6 ASRENGGNYGYT
TRBV7-8 ASSLRTRPYEQY
TRBV27 ASSLLGGTEAF
TRBV27 ASREGRSSYNSPLH
TRBV9 ASSAREGGGSGANVLT
TRBV14 ASRPWGQGNEQY
TRBV19 ASSSSMSYEQY
TRBV5-5 ASSLVPSHKLF